A single sample gave rise to the 16 T cell receptor beta chains below, sequenced in a study of control samples from healthy donors and cancer patients. Profiled with immunoSEQ multiplex PCR; TCRdb holds only in-frame clones, not every one. The table records fewer than 300,000 clones, approximately 80% of them present only once. What was sequenced was PBMCs. The receptors were gathered from a woman aged 55-69 years with lung cancer.

V and J are TRBV7-3 and TRBJ2-1; D gene unclear. The CDR3 covers 13 residues. CDR1 SGHTA and CDR2 FQGTGA come from the germline V gene. V shed 1 base and J shed 10 bases, with 11 bases lying between them. CDR3 nucleotide sequence: TGTGCCAGCAGCTTAAACGCCATGGGAGAGCAGTTCTTC. Residues: CASSLNAMGEQFF.

The chain links TRBV29-1 to TRBJ1-2; 9 bases map to TRBD1. J gave up 2 bases and V 6 bases, and 7 bases lay outside the gene matches. The CDR3 consists of 14 residues. In germline, CDR1 is SQVTM, CDR2 ANQGSEA. DNA for the CDR3: TGCAGCGTAAGAGGGGACAGGGTGAACTATGGCTACACCTTC. Encoded protein: CSVRGDRVNYGYTF.

This chain uses TRBV5-5 with TRBJ1-4; 8 nucleotides agree with TRBD1. V trimming: 0 bases; J trimming: 5 bases; junction bases outside the gene matches: 6. The length of the CDR3 is 16 residues. CDR1 is SGHKS and CDR2 is YYEKEE in the germline V gene (reference sequence). CDR3 residues: CASSLGQGALNEKLFF. In nucleotides, the CDR3 is TGTGCCAGCAGCTTGGGCCAGGGGGCCTTAAATGAAAAACTGTTTTTT.

The chain couples TRBV6-5 to TRBJ2-7; the match to TRBD1 covers 7 bases. Germline V lookup: CDR1 MNHEY, CDR2 SVGAGI. V shed 2 bases and J 4 bases; nucleotides not matched to a gene: 8. This CDR3 has 15 amino acids. CDR3 residues: CASSYALQGTYEQYF. CDR3 nucleotide sequence: TGTGCCAGCAGTTACGCTTTACAGGGGACGTACGAGCAGTACTTC.

The gene calls are TRBV29-1 and TRBJ2-3; D is possibly TRBD1 or TRBD2 (5 bases each). Germline CDR1 SQVTM, CDR2 ANQGSEA. Trimming removed 7 bases at V and 4 bases at J, with 15 bases between. The CDR3 loop spans 13 amino acids. The CDR3 loop is CSAGEGRADTQYF. Here the CDR3 DNA reads TGCAGCGCTGGAGAGGGGCGGGCAGATACGCAGTATTTT.

A word on this clone: Other DNA variants within this sample encode the same CDR3. This chain connects TRBV19 to TRBJ1-3; D uncertain. The CDR3 totals 14 residues. Germline CDR1 is LNHDA and CDR2 is SQIVND (reference sequence). V was pared by 5 bases and J by 3 bases, with 11 bases between. CDR3 sequence: CASSPRTGGNTIYF. Written as DNA, the CDR3 is TGTGCCAGTAGTCCGCGGACGGGTGGAAACACCATATATTTT.

The chain has TRBV2 and TRBJ1-1, with 7 positions matching TRBD1. With V trimmed by 6 bases and J by 5 bases, 3 bases remained unmatched. This CDR3 is 12 amino acids long. The germline CDR1 and CDR2 sequences are SNHLY and FYNNEI. Here the CDR3 reads CASREQGTEAFF. DNA of the CDR3: TGTGCCAGCAGGGAACAGGGGACTGAAGCTTTCTTT.

This chain uses TRBV5-1 with TRBJ2-7; 7 positions agree with TRBD1. In germline, CDR1 is SGHRS, CDR2 YFSETQ. V dropped 3 bases and J dropped 8; count of bases not matched to a gene: 11. This CDR3 has 14 amino acids. The CDR3 DNA sequence: TGCGCCAGCAGCTGGGGACAGCAAGCTACTCAGCAGTACTTC. It codes for CASSWGQQATQQYF.

The V and J genes are TRBV5-1 and TRBJ2-6, with TRBD1 matching over 7 bases. This CDR3 contains 15 residues. Trimming took 4 bases from V and 2 from J; bases not matched to a gene: 3. Germline V gene lookup returns CDR1 SGHRS and CDR2 YFSETQ. CDR3 DNA sequence: TGCGCCAGCAGCCCCGACAGGGCTGGGGCCAACGTCCTGACTTTC. Translating it yields CASSPDRAGANVLTF.

The V and J genes are TRBV11-3 and TRBJ2-1, with 9 bases identical to TRBD2. The J segment lost 9 bases and the V segment lost 1 base, leaving 7 bases of the junction unmatched. Germline CDR1 is SGHNT and CDR2 is YENEEA. CDR3 length: 15 amino acids. The CDR3 loop is CASSLVQAGGSEQFF. The DNA of the CDR3 is TGTGCCAGCAGCTTAGTGCAGGCGGGAGGGAGTGAGCAGTTCTTC.

The gene calls are TRBV28 and TRBJ2-5, with D perhaps assigned TRBD1 or TRBD2 (5 bases each). Looked up from germline, CDR1 is MDHEN and CDR2 is SYDVKM. The germline V and J ends were trimmed by 7 bases and 4 bases, with 16 bases remaining between them. This CDR3 comprises 14 residues. CDR3 amino acids: CASIPTGQGETQYF. The CDR3 coding sequence is TGTGCCAGCATCCCGACGGGGCAGGGAGAGACCCAGTACTTC.

The rearrangement joins TRBV3-1 (or the pseudogene TRBV3-2) to TRBJ2-3; 9 positions match TRBD1. Germline CDR1 and CDR2: LGHDT and YNNKEL (reference sequence). J was trimmed by 3 bases and V by 1 base; bases with no gene match: 8. The CDR3 has 17 amino acids. CDR3 sequence (DNA): TGTGCCAGCAGCCAAGGTGCGGGGACAGGGATAACAGATACGCAGTATTTT. Translating it yields CASSQGAGTGITDTQYF.

The chain carries TRBV24-1 and TRBJ2-3, with TRBD2 matching 9 bases. Germline assignment: CDR1 KGHDR and CDR2 SFDVKD. This CDR3 spans 16 amino acids. Trimming cost V 3 bases and J 4 bases; bases outside gene matches: 7. The CDR3 here is CATSDPAGGRADTQYF. CDR3 nucleotide sequence: TGTGCCACCAGTGATCCCGCGGGGGGGCGCGCAGATACGCAGTATTTT.

This clone was seen once. The chain joins TRBV15 to TRBJ1-4; 7 bases agree with TRBD1. Germline V gene sequence: CDR1 LNHNV, CDR2 YYDKDF (reference sequence). The CDR3 has 14 amino acids. V lost 4 bases and J lost 6; bases outside the gene matches: 5. As DNA, the CDR3 is TGTGCCACCAGCACGGGACAGCGGTATGAAAAACTGTTTTTT. It specifies CATSTGQRYEKLFF.

This chain links TRBV5-1 with TRBJ1-5, with D possibly being TRBD1 (5 bases). Germline V gives CDR1 SGHRS, CDR2 YFSETQ. The V end lost 2 bases, the J end lost 1 base, and 10 bases lay between the germline ends. The CDR3 consists of 15 residues. The CDR3 loop is CASSFSGQSNQPQHF. The CDR3 nucleotides are TGCGCCAGCAGCTTCTCGGGGCAGAGCAATCAGCCCCAGCATTTT.

The chain couples TRBV27 to TRBJ1-6; 7 bases are a match to TRBD1. Trimming took 6 bases from V and 8 from J; bases not matched to a gene: 10. Germline loops: CDR1 MNHEY, CDR2 SMNVEV (reference sequence). The CDR3 is made up of 15 amino acids. The CDR3 DNA is TGTGCCAGCAGCGAGGGGGCGTTGGGGCATTCACCCCTCCACTTT. Translated, it gives CASSEGALGHSPLHF.